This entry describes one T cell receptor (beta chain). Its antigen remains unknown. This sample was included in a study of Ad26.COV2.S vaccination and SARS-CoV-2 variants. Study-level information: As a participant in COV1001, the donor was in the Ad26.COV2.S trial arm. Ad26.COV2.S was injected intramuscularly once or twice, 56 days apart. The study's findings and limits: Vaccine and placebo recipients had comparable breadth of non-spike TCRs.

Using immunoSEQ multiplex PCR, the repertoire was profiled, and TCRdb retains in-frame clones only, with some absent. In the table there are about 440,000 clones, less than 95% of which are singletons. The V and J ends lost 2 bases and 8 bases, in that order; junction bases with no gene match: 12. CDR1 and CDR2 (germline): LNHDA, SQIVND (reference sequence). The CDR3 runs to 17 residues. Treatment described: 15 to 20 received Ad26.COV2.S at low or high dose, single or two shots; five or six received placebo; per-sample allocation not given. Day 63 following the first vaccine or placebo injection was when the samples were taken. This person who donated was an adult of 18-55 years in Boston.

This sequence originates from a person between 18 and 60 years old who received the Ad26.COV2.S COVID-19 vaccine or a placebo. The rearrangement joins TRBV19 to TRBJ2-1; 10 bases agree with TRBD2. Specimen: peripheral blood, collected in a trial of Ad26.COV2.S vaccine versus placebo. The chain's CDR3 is CASSILRTSGGGDEQFF. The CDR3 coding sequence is TGTGCCAGTAGTATACTAAGGACTAGCGGAGGTGGGGATGAGCAGTTCTTC.